This paragraph covers one TCR beta chain sequence. This clonotype was observed a few times. Its antigen target is currently unknown. Per-base quality was not reported, and no clone a single base away is much larger than it. These data originate in a study of blood T cells in healthy people across ages (dated by TCRdb to the mid-2010s). With regard to the full study: In model experiments, template switching captured roughly one uniquely barcoded TCR beta cDNA molecule for every two T cells. Age-related changes in TCR beta repertoire diversity were measured in the study by deep sequencing normalized with unique cDNA molecular identifiers. The donors were divided into four age groups: young (average about 16 years), middle-aged (about 40), aged (about 61) and long-lived (about 80). To avoid experimental bias, donors of different ages were distributed randomly across sequencing lanes. Using the same blood draw, the study looked at two additional independent replicas of 1 million unique cDNA reads for two donors, one aged 18 to 30 and the other aged 80 or older.

The germline V gene specifies KGHSH as CDR1 and LQKENI as CDR2. The CDR3 runs 16 amino acids, cysteine and phenylalanine included. This entry keeps only the CDR3 DNA: 48 bases, framed from base 1. V was cut back by 1 base and J by 0 bases, leaving a gap of 11 bases between them. The research as a whole found: Observed TCR beta diversity per million T cells fell roughly linearly with age, and a significant reduction was already apparent by age approximately 40. Total diversity estimates from one million sequenced T cells were considered lower bounds and underestimates. Compared with the aged group, the long-lived group had more naive CD4+ T cells, fewer expanded clones and increased TCR diversity, suggesting age selection. Donor CMV infection status was unknown, potentially confounding age-related changes in expanded clonotypes. A strong correlation was found between observed TCR beta diversity and the percentage of naive T cells measured by flow cytometry. Because profiling used bulk unsorted PBMCs, naive and antigen-experienced compartments could not be compared conclusively.

The donors were 40 or so Caucasian individuals from Russia, aged roughly 6 to 100 years, who were systemically healthy. Around 10 milliliters of peripheral blood were drawn from each donor into EDTA-treated Vacutainer tubes. Ficoll-Paque density-gradient centrifugation was used to isolate PBMCs, with at least 6.5 million per sample. Trizol reagent was used to extract total RNA from PBMCs, with at least 6 micrograms per sample. Naive CD45RAhigh/CD27high T cell percentages were measured by flow cytometry on a PBMC aliquot from every donor. Receptors were amplified or captured by 5' RACE. Sequenced on an Illumina HiSeq 2500. A second roughly 7 to 12 cycle PCR used a sample-barcoded 5' primer and a J-beta primer mix. A template-switch 5' adaptor carrying 12 random nucleotides introduced a unique molecular identifier onto each TCR beta cDNA molecule. Each sample yielded at least 3 million CDR3-containing paired-end reads. First-strand cDNA was synthesized from all RNA with the Mint cDNA synthesis kit, primed by a TRBC-specific oligonucleotide. All cDNA was treated with uracil-DNA glycosylase and then went through a first 18-cycle PCR with the universal primers M1SS and BC2_uni_R. On the study's bioinformatics: Normalization of each sample was performed by random selection of 1 million high-quality reads, each carrying a distinct molecular identifier. Instead of being binned into consensus sequences, reads with shared molecular identifiers were discarded. MiTCR, run with a Q25 quality threshold and the strictest error-elimination algorithm, handled CDR3 identification, clonotype clustering and error correction. A nonparametric unseen species model using Euler transformation provided a lower-bound estimate of total TCR beta diversity. TCRdb trimmed public reads at Q25 via fastp, called clones via MiXCR and kept in-frame beta chains. Rows with one shared CDR3 protein collapse into an entry with the most common genes and DNA. These V and J calls derive from TCRdb rather than the authors' analysis. Present in this sample are some 900,000 distinct CDR3 sequences, about 48% of which were seen just once. The ten top clones hold over 10% of the sample.

The rearranged chain carries TRBV18 and TRBJ2-3, with the D gene not confidently named. This clonotype originated in a man aged 25-45 years in good health. Sequenced material: blood. Read as DNA, the sequence is TGTGCCAGCTCACCACAGGGCAAATCTAGCACAGATACGCAGTATTTT. This translates into CASSPQGKSSTDTQYF.